This T cell receptor (beta chain) was sequenced during a study of blood T cell repertoires in COVID-19 (dated by TCRdb to about 2020). About the study as a whole: Samples from collaborators originated in the United States, Italy and Spain and spanned both the acute and convalescent phases of COVID-19. The dataset comprised deeply sampled blood TCRbeta repertoires from subjects exposed to, actively infected with, or recovered from COVID-19. The repertoires were released in a freely available public database intended as a resource for research on the immune response to SARS-CoV-2. Where available, HLA class I and class II types were taken from metadata supplied by the sample provider and were not determined by assay-based typing. Sample metadata almost always included a de-identified subject ID, COVID-19 status, age in years and sex. The prospective study material was composed of cDNA or gDNA derived from T cells, B-cell-depleted T cells, or PBMCs. The samples were drawn from the first 160 participants of the ongoing ImmuneRACE study and from 1,254 subjects provided by 6 global collaborators. Study-wide conclusions, independent of this receptor: The amount of clinical and demographic metadata varied by source and participant and was provided uncurated.

One collaborating source in Seattle enrolled patients while the patients were actively infected and followed the patients over time throughout the course of disease. Collaborating institutions collected whole blood in K2EDTA tubes following their own protocols. For TCRbeta analysis, collaborator samples were shipped as frozen whole blood, as isolated PBMCs, or as DNA extracted from either sample type. Remarks on this clone: The antigen it binds to is not known. Per-base quality was not reported, and no clone a single base away is much larger than it.

The immunoSEQ Assay, a bias-controlled multiplex PCR, was used to amplify TCRbeta CDR3 regions from genomic DNA. Under the source paper's analysis protocol: Within the assay, amplification of reference gene primers was used to estimate how many nucleated cells each sample contained. To quantify the absolute abundance of each unique TCRbeta CDR3 rearrangement, sequence reads were collapsed and filtered. For each sample, productive Simpson clonality was calculated as the square root of Simpson's diversity index across productive rearrangements. Not all clones reach the TCRdb copy of this immuneACCESS table, which keeps in-frame sequences only. Checked studies attribute under half of the gap to unresolved V genes and leave the rest unexplained. V, J and clone size derive from that table, while D and trimming were established from the DNA sequence. In this sample the table shows some 360,000 clones, approximately 87% of which occur a single time. Of the sample, approximately 2.4% falls within the top ten clones.

The sample consisted of peripheral blood. The clonotype originates from a woman aged 55-69 years with COVID-19, enrolled during active disease.

The CDR3 sequence is CATSDLKDSFEETQYF. The sequenced DNA is TGTGCCACCAGTGATTTGAAGGACAGTTTCGAAGAGACCCAGTACTTC. The V and J genes are TRBV24-1 and TRBJ2-5; a weak D assignment points to TRBD1 (6 bases agree). V sheds 0 bases and J sheds 3 bases, leaving 13 bases between their ends. The CDR3 runs 16 residues from the cysteine to the phenylalanine. Only the CDR3 DNA stays, 48 bases, in frame from base 1. CDR1 and CDR2 are drawn from the germline V gene: KGHDR, SFDVKD.